These 6 T cell receptor beta chains were sequenced from one sample in a study of cytomegalovirus exposure and HLA in healthy donors. TCRdb's table, derived via immunoSEQ multiplex PCR, lists solely in-frame clones and lacks some. The top ten clones hold about 0.8% of a sample with more than 300,000 clones, 86% of them seen once. The sequenced sample was PBMCs. Receptors originate from a woman under 30 in good health and CMV-seronegative.

The rearrangement links TRBV11-3 to TRBJ2-1; 12 bases match TRBD2. The length of the CDR3 is 17 residues. Per the germline V gene, CDR1 is SGHNT and CDR2 is YENEEA. Trimming at V came to 4 bases and at J to 5 bases, leaving 9 bases not matched to a gene. CDR3 amino acids: CASSSRVLAGGNNEQFF. The CDR3 DNA is TGTGCCAGCAGCTCAAGGGTTCTAGCGGGGGGGAACAATGAGCAGTTCTTC.

This clone was recorded once. The chain employs TRBV6-5 and TRBJ2-7; D may be TRBD2 (6 bases). V lost 0 bases to trimming and J lost 3 bases, with 6 bases between them. Germline V gene lookup returns CDR1 MNHEY and CDR2 SVGAGI. The CDR3 extends over 13 amino acids. The CDR3 protein is CASSYSEGYEQYF. The CDR3 coding sequence is TGTGCCAGCAGTTACTCGGAGGGCTACGAGCAGTACTTC.

CDR3 loop: CASSFPGGEYGYTF. CDR3 bases: TGTGCCAGCAGTTTTCCGGGGGGGGAATATGGCTACACCTTC. V usage is TRBV28 and J usage is TRBJ1-2; a possible D gene is TRBD1 (5 bases). This CDR3 spans 14 amino acids. Germline lookup yields CDR1 MDHEN and CDR2 SYDVKM. V was clipped by 3 bases and J by 5 bases, with 13 bases between them.

The V gene is TRBV27, the J gene TRBJ2-1; a weak D match, TRBD2 (6 bases). The V gene's germline CDR1 is MNHEY and CDR2 SMNVEV (reference sequence). V gave up 0 bases and J gave up 2 bases, with 11 bases separating them. This CDR3 spans 16 amino acids. The CDR3 is CASSLSAGIPYNEQFF. CDR3 sequence (DNA): TGTGCCAGCAGTTTATCGGCGGGGATCCCCTACAATGAGCAGTTCTTC.

To note about this clone: Because it lacks the conserved phenylalanine or tryptophan at the end, this CDR3 is likely a read error. No DNA is shown, since the ends of the CDR3 on it are uncertain; the CDR3 is the one TCRdb lists. The genes are TRBV29-1 and TRBJ1-1; the DNA was not compared with TRBD1, the D call given in the table. The CDR3 contains 14 residues when both ends are counted. CDR1 is SQVTM, CDR2 ANQGSEA, per germline. Here the CDR3 reads CSVHSGGFTGGLQM.

This chain connects TRBV6-6 to TRBJ2-7; weak D call: TRBD2 (5 bases). This CDR3 spans 16 amino acids. Trimming left V 2 bases short and J 5 bases short, with 19 bases between. Germline lookup yields CDR1 MNHNY and CDR2 SVGAGI (reference sequence). The CDR3 sequence: CASSYGRARRLNEQYF. DNA for the CDR3: TGTGCCAGCAGTTACGGGCGGGCCCGCAGATTGAACGAGCAGTACTTC.